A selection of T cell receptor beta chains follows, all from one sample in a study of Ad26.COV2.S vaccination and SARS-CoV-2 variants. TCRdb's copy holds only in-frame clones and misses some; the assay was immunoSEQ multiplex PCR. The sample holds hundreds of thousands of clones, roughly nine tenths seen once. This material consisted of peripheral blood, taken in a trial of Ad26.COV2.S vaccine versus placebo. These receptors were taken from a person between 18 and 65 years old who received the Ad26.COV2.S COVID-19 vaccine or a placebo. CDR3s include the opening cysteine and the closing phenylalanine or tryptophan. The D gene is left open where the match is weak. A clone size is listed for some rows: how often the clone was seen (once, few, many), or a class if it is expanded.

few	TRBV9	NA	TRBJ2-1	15	TGTGCCAGCGGACAGTACCTTAGCTCCTACAATGAGCAGTTCTTC	CASGQYLSSYNEQFF
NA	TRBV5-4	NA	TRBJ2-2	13	TGTGCCAGCAGCTCTTTCGGGCCCGGGGAGCTGTTTTTT	CASSSFGPGELFF
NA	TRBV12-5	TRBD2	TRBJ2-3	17	TGTGCTAGTGGTTTGGGGTTAGCGGGAGGTTTTGCAGATACGCAGTATTTT	CASGLGLAGGFADTQYF
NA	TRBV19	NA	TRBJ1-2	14	TGTGCCAGTAGTACAGGGATGCATAACTATGGCTACACCTTC	CASSTGMHNYGYTF
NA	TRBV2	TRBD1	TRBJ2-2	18	TGTGCCAGCATGGGGGACAGGGGGCGCTCCCCCCAGTCCGGGGAGCTGTTTTTT	CASMGDRGRSPQSGELFF
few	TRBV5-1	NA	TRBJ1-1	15	TGCGCCAGCAGCCGGGACCGACTATGGAACACTGAAGCTTTCTTT	CASSRDRLWNTEAFF
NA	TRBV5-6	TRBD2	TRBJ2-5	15	TGTGCCAGCAGCTTTTTACTAGCGGGGGATGGGACCCAGTACTTC	CASSFLLAGDGTQYF
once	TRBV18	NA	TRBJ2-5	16	TGTGCCAGCTCACCAAACGCAGGGGTGGTTACAGAGACCCAGTACTTC	CASSPNAGVVTETQYF
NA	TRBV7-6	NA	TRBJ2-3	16	TGTGCCAGCAGCTTAGCCGAGGGGCGGTCAGCAGATACGCAGTATTTT	CASSLAEGRSADTQYF
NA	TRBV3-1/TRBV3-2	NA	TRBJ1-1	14	TGTGCCAGCAGCCAGGTGGGGGTAGGGTTCGAAGCTTTCTTT	CASSQVGVGFEAFF
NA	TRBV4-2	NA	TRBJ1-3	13	TGTGCCAGCAGCCAAGATCGCCTCAACACCATATATTTT	CASSQDRLNTIYF
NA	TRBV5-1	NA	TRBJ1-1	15	TGCGCCAGCAGCTTGAGGGCGGCGGGGAACACTGAAGCTTTCTTT	CASSLRAAGNTEAFF
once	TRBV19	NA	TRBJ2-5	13	TGTGCCAGTAGTATGGGGTGGGCAGAGACCCAGTACTTC	CASSMGWAETQYF
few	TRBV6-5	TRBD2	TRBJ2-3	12	TGTGCCAGCGAGAGCGGGGCGGGGTATCGGTATTTT	CASESGAGYRYF
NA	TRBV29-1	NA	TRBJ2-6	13	TGCAGCGTTGAGGAAGCTGGGGCCAACGTCCTGACTTTC	CSVEEAGANVLTF
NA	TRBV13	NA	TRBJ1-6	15	TGTGCCAGCAGCTTGGCAGGGGCTTCTCATTCACCCCTCCACTTT	CASSLAGASHSPLHF
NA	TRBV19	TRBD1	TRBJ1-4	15	TGTGCCAGTAGTGACAGGGGGTCAACTAATGAAAAACTGTTTTTT	CASSDRGSTNEKLFF
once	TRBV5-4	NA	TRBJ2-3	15	TGTGCCAGCAGCTTGACCGGGAGAAGGACAGATACGCAGTATTTT	CASSLTGRRTDTQYF
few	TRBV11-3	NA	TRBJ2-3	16	TGTGCCAGCAGGCGTCGACCCGGCGAGGGTCCAGATACGCAGTATTTT	CASRRRPGEGPDTQYF
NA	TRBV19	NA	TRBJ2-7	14	TGTGCCAGTAGTTCCACAGGGATGTCCTACGAGCAGTACTTC	CASSSTGMSYEQYF
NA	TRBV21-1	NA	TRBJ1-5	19	TGTGCCAGCAGCAAAGAATCGTGGGACAGGGGTCAGAGGAATCAGCCCCAGCATTTT	CASSKESWDRGQRNQPQHF
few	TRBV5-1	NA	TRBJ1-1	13	TGCGCCAGCAGCCGACAGACGAACACTGAAGCTTTCTTT	CASSRQTNTEAFF
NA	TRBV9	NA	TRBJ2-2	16	TGTGCCAGCAGCGTAGAGGGACAACCAAACACCGGGGAGCTGTTTTTT	CASSVEGQPNTGELFF
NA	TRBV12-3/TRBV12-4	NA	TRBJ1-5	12	TGTGCCAGCAGTTTGGGCAATCAGCCCCAGCATTTT	CASSLGNQPQHF
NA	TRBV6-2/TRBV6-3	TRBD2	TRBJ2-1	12	TGTGCCAGCAGCTTAGCGGGCGGGGCGCAGTTCTTC	CASSLAGGAQFF
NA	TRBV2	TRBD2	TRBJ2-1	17	TGTGCCAGCACTGGACTAGCGGGAGCGGGCACCTACAATGAGCAGTTCTTC	CASTGLAGAGTYNEQFF
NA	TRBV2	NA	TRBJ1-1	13	TGTGCCAGCAGGAACCACAGGGCCCCTGAAGCTTTCTTT	CASRNHRAPEAFF
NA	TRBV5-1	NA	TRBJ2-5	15	TGCGCCAGCAGCTCCCTTCGACAGTACCAAGAGACCCAGTACTTC	CASSSLRQYQETQYF
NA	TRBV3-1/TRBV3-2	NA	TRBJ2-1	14	TGTGCCAGCAGCCAAGTAAGACTACTCAATGAGCAGTTCTTC	CASSQVRLLNEQFF
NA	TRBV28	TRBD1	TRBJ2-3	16	TGTGCCAGCAGTTTTTACCGGACAGGGGTGACAGATACGCAGTATTTT	CASSFYRTGVTDTQYF
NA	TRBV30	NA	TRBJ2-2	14	TGTGCCTGGAGTCAAGGACTAATGACCGGGGAGCTGTTTTTT	CAWSQGLMTGELFF
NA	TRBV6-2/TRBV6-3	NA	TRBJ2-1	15	TGTGCCAGCAGTTACGCTCGACGGACCGGATATGAGCAGTTCTTC	CASSYARRTGYEQFF
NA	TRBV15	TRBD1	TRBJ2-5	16	TGTGCCACCAGCCTTCACCGTCGACAGGGGAAGGAGACCCAGTACTTC	CATSLHRRQGKETQYF
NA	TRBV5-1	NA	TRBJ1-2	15	TGCGCCAGCAGCTTGGGGGCGCAGGTTTCAGGAGGCTACACCTTC	CASSLGAQVSGGYTF
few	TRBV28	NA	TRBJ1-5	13	TGTGCCAGCAGTTGGGGGGCGGGTCAGCCCCAGCATTTT	CASSWGAGQPQHF
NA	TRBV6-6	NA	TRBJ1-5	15	TGTGCCAGCAGTACGTTCCCGGGGGCAAATCAGCCCCAGCATTTT	CASSTFPGANQPQHF
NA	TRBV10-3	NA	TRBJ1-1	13	TGTGCCATCAGTGACGAGGGGCGGACTGAAGCTTTCTTT	CAISDEGRTEAFF
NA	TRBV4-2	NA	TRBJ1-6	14	TGTGCCAGCAGCCAAGGGGTTGCGGCGTTTCCCCTCCACTTT	CASSQGVAAFPLHF
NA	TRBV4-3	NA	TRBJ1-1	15	TGCGCCAGCAGCCCCTTGACCTACGGGGGCACTGAAGCTTTCTTT	CASSPLTYGGTEAFF
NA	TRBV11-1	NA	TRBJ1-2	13	TGTGCCAGCAGCCAGCCCCTGGGTTATGGCTACACCTTC	CASSQPLGYGYTF
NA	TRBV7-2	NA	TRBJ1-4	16	TGTGCCAGCAGCATACAGGGAGGTGGGCTAAATGAAAAACTGTTTTTT	CASSIQGGGLNEKLFF
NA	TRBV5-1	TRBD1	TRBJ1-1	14	TGCGCCAGCAGCACTTCTGGACAGGGCTATGAAGCTTTCTTT	CASSTSGQGYEAFF
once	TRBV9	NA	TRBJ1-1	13	TGTGCCAGCAGCGTAGGGGCGAACACTGAAGCTTTCTTT	CASSVGANTEAFF
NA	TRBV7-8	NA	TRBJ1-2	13	TGTGCCAGCAGCTTATCTACAGGGTATGGCTACACCTTC	CASSLSTGYGYTF
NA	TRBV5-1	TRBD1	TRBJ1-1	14	TGCGCCAGCAGTGGGACAGGGATGAACACTGAAGCTTTCTTT	CASSGTGMNTEAFF
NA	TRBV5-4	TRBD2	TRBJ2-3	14	TGTGCCAGCAGCTTGGCCAAGCGGGAGGATACGCAGTATTTT	CASSLAKREDTQYF